The source of this T cell receptor beta chain is a study of blood T cell repertoires in COVID-19. Overall study context: Material from acute and convalescent COVID-19 was sourced from the United States, Italy and Spain.

Original analysis: Amplification of reference gene primers was used by the study to estimate nucleated cell counts. Clones were sequenced by immunoSEQ multiplex PCR, and TCRdb holds only the in-frame ones, with some missing. The V and J calls and clone size are taken from that table; D and trimming were inferred from the DNA. The sample has 250,000 to 350,000 clones, roughly 89% seen once. V was pared by 5 bases and J by 5 bases, with 7 bases of the junction left unmatched. In germline, CDR1 is SEHNR, CDR2 FQNEAQ (reference sequence). The CDR3 covers 14 residues. The origin of this receptor is a woman aged 40 to 50 who had recovered from COVID-19. The rearrangement joins TRBV7-9 to TRBJ2-5; the match to TRBD2 covers 8 bases. The sequencing input was PBMCs or T cells enriched from blood (not recorded which). The CDR3 protein is CASSKGTGGETQYF. The CDR3, as DNA: TGTGCCAGCAGCAAGGGGACGGGAGGGGAGACCCAGTACTTC.